This TCR beta chain was profiled in a study of T-cell reconstitution after alpha-beta-depleted transplantation in children. For this clonotype: What it binds is not known. At one boundary the junction diverges from the germline segment, which might be a read error.

This CDR3 is 9 amino acids long. Germline V CDR1 and CDR2: SGHTS, YDEGEE. Unique molecular identifiers were used to barcode this TCRbeta library. TCRdb independently ran MiXCR on the PCR reads; one entry per CDR3 protein. The sample contains 70,000 to 95,000 distinct CDR3 sequences, around 15% of which appear only once. Study results and limitations: The study traced high day-60 TCRbeta diversity in some patients to surviving recipient T cells and thymic progenitors. T-cell numbers and diversity one year post-transplant derived largely from freshly generated T cells. About two months after transplant, alpha-beta T cells reportedly came from several hundred expanded graft clones.

The material sequenced was PBMCs, mostly from graft donor cells, taken 180 days after TCRalphabeta/CD19-depleted stem cell transplant. The clonotype comes from a male patient aged 2 to 10 who had a stem cell transplant for acute lymphoblastic leukemia, so the T cells may come from the graft donor. This sequence joins TRBV5-8 and TRBJ1-1, with TRBD1 as a possible D gene (5 bases). The CDR3 DNA reads TGTGCCAGCAGCTTGACAGGATTGTTT. It codes for CASSLTGLF.